Below are 18 T cell receptor beta chains sequenced from a single sample in a study of vaccination and CD4 T cells after COVID-19. Sample time point: late sampling 161 to 241 days after vaccination in a few convalescent patients. TCRdb used MiXCR to reprocess the PCR reads, holding one entry per CDR3 protein. The sample comprises 30,000 to 40,000 distinct CDR3 sequences, about 35% of which are singletons, and 5.8% rests with the top ten. This specimen was CD4+ T cells from blood, taken about 7 months after SARS-CoV-2 vaccination. These receptor sequences come from a human donor who had recovered from COVID-19.

This rearrangement joins TRBV24-1 to TRBJ2-1; D is unclear. This CDR3 is built from 14 residues. Germline V CDR1 and CDR2: KGHDR, SFDVKD. Between the trimmed V and J ends, which lost 0 bases and 7 bases, there was a span of 9 bases. The CDR3: CATSDLSQVNEQFF. The CDR3 region has the DNA TGTGCCACCAGTGATTTGAGTCAGGTTAATGAGCAGTTCTTC.

J is TRBJ2-5 and V is TRBV7-2; 7 nucleotides match TRBD2. The CDR3 covers 15 residues. J was trimmed by 0 bases and V by 5 bases; bases with no gene match: 6. Germline V gene data show CDR1 as SGHTA and CDR2 as FQGNSA. CDR3 DNA sequence: TGTGCCAGCAGCCCCGGGACTATCTACCAAGAGACCCAGTACTTC. Protein sequence: CASSPGTIYQETQYF.

This clonotype was detected ten times or more. The chain employs TRBV7-2 and TRBJ2-3, with D hard to call. This CDR3 has 13 residues. CDR1 is SGHTA, CDR2 FQGNSA, per germline. The ends were cut back, 8 bases at V and 2 bases at J, with 11 bases in the middle. The CDR3 DNA follows: TGTGCCAGCTCCACAGCCTCCACAGATACGCAGTATTTT. This codes for CASSTASTDTQYF. Full variable domain (rest looked up from reference TRBV7-2 and TRBJ2-3): GAGVSQSPSNKVTEKGKDVELRCDPISGHTALYWYRQSLGQGLEFLIYFQGNSAPDKSGLPSDRFSAERTGGSVSTLTIQRTQQEDSAVYLCASSTASTDTQYFGPGTRLTVL.

This rearrangement joins TRBV10-1 to TRBJ2-5; D gene ambiguous. Germline loops: CDR1 WNHNN, CDR2 SYGVQD (reference sequence). CDR3 length: 16 amino acids. V dropped 3 bases and J dropped 3 bases, with 17 bases sitting between them. The DNA for the CDR3 is TGCGCCAGCAGTGACTCTCTAGTAGGGTCAAAAGAGACCCAGTACTTC. Translation gives CASSDSLVGSKETQYF.

This clonotype showed up just once. This chain links TRBV20-1 with TRBJ2-7, with 10 bases that match TRBD2. CDR1 DFQATT and CDR2 SNEGSKA come from the germline V gene (reference sequence). Trimming cost V 0 bases and J 1 base; bases outside gene matches: 12. The CDR3 consists of 18 residues. The CDR3 here is CSARDSNSSGRLSYEQYF. In nucleotides, the CDR3 is TGCAGTGCTAGAGATTCGAATTCTAGCGGGAGATTATCCTACGAGCAGTACTTC.

This clonotype was seen more than once but under ten times. The chain is built from TRBV7-9 and TRBJ2-5; D tentatively fits TRBD1 or TRBD2 (7 bases each). The CDR3 covers 16 residues. The V end was cut by 5 bases, the J end by 5 bases, with 21 bases between. In germline, CDR1 is SEHNR, CDR2 FQNEAQ (reference sequence). CDR3 bases: TGTGCCAGCAGCCCAGGGGGGGGGGGCTCTCGGGAGACCCAGTACTTC. Translating gives CASSPGGGGSRETQYF. Based on the CDR3 plus reference TRBV7-9 and TRBJ2-5, the full variable domain is DTGVSQNPRHKITKRGQNVTFRCDPISEHNRLYWYRQTLGQGPEFLTYFQNEAQLEKSRLLSDRFSAERPKGSFSTLEIQRTEQGDSAMYLCASSPGGGGSRETQYFGPGTRLLVL.

CDR3 nucleotides: TGTGCCAGCAGTGACATGGCTAGCGGGATGAAGTACTTC. It specifies CASSDMASGMKYF. The gene calls are TRBV6-4 and TRBJ2-7; 9 bases match TRBD2. CDR3 size: 13 residues. Germline V gives CDR1 MRHNA, CDR2 SNTAGT. V shed 2 bases, J shed 11 bases, and the junction held 7 bases outside the gene matches.

This clonotype has a handful of counts. The chain uses TRBV6-5 and TRBJ1-6; TRBD1 matches 8 bases. CDR1 and CDR2 (germline): MNHEY, SVGAGI. The CDR3 is 17 residues long. V trimming: 4 bases; J trimming: 5 bases; junction bases outside the gene matches: 10. DNA of the CDR3: TGTGCCAGCAGTTCCGGCAAGACAGGGGATAATAATTCACCCCTCCACTTT. Its protein product is CASSSGKTGDNNSPLHF.

The gene calls are TRBV7-9 and TRBJ2-3; D remains unclear. V gave up 5 bases and J gave up 4 bases, with 7 bases separating them. The V gene's germline CDR1 is SEHNR and CDR2 FQNEAQ (reference sequence). The CDR3 runs 12 residues. The CDR3 bases are TGTGCCAGCAGCCCTGCGGCAGATACGCAGTATTTT. Its protein is CASSPAADTQYF.

This clonotype has just a few counts. V usage is TRBV20-1 and J usage is TRBJ2-1, with a possible D match to TRBD2 (5 bases). V dropped 6 bases and J dropped 13 bases, with 19 bases sitting between them. Germline CDR1 is DFQATT and CDR2 is SNEGSKA (reference sequence). This CDR3 has 12 residues. The CDR3 protein is CSAQLQVGGQFF. The CDR3 bases are TGCAGTGCCCAGCTGCAAGTAGGAGGCCAGTTCTTC.

J is TRBJ2-7 and V is TRBV10-3; D call uncertain. Germline CDR1 reads ENHRY; CDR2 reads SYGVKD. The CDR3 runs to 13 residues. V was pared by 2 bases and J by 5 bases, with 10 bases between. CDR3 bases: TGTGCCATCAGTGAGAATGGGGATAACGAGCAGTACTTC. It encodes CAISENGDNEQYF.

V is TRBV5-4 and J is TRBJ2-1; TRBD2 agrees at 11 bases. Germline V gene data show CDR1 as SGHNT and CDR2 as YYREEE (reference sequence). The CDR3 has 15 residues. With V trimmed by 2 bases and J by 7 bases, 5 bases remained unmatched. The CDR3 bases are TGTGCCAGCAGCTTCCTAGCGGGAGGTTCGAATGAGCAGTTCTTC. Protein product: CASSFLAGGSNEQFF. Combining the CDR3 with reference TRBV5-4 and TRBJ2-1 gives the whole variable domain ETGVTQSPTHLIKTRGQQVTLRCSSQSGHNTVSWYQQALGQGPQFIFQYYREEENGRGNFPPRFSGLQFPNYSSELNVNALELDDSALYLCASSFLAGGSNEQFFGPGTRLTVL.

CDR3 residues: CASSLADPYNEQFF. In DNA, the CDR3 is TGTGCCAGCAGTTTGGCAGACCCATACAATGAGCAGTTCTTC. This chain uses TRBV27 with TRBJ2-1; D is undetermined. The ends were cut back, 3 bases at V and 4 bases at J, with 10 bases in the middle. This CDR3 has 14 residues. CDR1 MNHEY and CDR2 SMNVEV come from the germline V gene (reference sequence).

The chain recombines TRBV6-1 with TRBJ2-7; 9 bases agree with TRBD1. The junction had 9 bases not matched to a gene; V was cut back by 6 bases and J by 9 bases. CDR1 MNHNS and CDR2 SASEGT come from the germline V gene. The length of the CDR3 is 13 residues. Here the CDR3 reads CASRATGGDRQYF. The CDR3, as DNA: TGTGCCAGCAGGGCCACAGGGGGCGATAGGCAGTACTTC.

This chain connects TRBV21-1 to TRBJ2-5; no DNA check was done on the table's D call, TRBD1. TRBV21-1 is flagged as a pseudogene. The CDR3 is 15 amino acids. CDR3 region: CASSKRARGLETQYF. For the CDR3, the DNA is TGTGCCAGCAGCAAACGGGCCAGGGGGCTGGAGACCCAGTACTTC.

This clonotype was seen more than once but under ten times. This sequence joins TRBV10-3 and TRBJ2-5; 10 bases agree with TRBD1. The CDR3 length is 17 residues. The germline CDR1 and CDR2 sequences are ENHRY and SYGVKD. Germline trimming cut 0 bases from V and 5 bases from J; bases unmatched to any gene: 9. CDR3 protein: CAISESTGQGFGETQYF. The CDR3 DNA is TGTGCCATCAGTGAGTCAACGGGACAGGGGTTTGGGGAGACCCAGTACTTC.

The chain carries TRBV6-4 and TRBJ2-5; 9 bases line up with TRBD2. Per the germline V gene, CDR1 is MRHNA and CDR2 is SNTAGT. The CDR3 loop spans 15 amino acids. J was trimmed by 4 bases and V by 4 bases; bases with no gene match: 7. The CDR3 sequence is CASSVLAGAGETQYF. The CDR3 DNA follows: TGTGCCAGCAGTGTGTTAGCGGGAGCTGGAGAGACCCAGTACTTC.

This clonotype was seen only a few times. The chain carries TRBV7-8 and TRBJ2-2, with 11 bases identical to TRBD1. There are 17 residues in the CDR3. The junction had 10 bases not matched to a gene; V was cut back by 6 bases and J by 4 bases. CDR1 is SGHVS and CDR2 is FQNEAQ in the germline V gene. The CDR3 region has the DNA TGTGCCAGCAGACCTCGGACAGGGGGCATTAGCACCGGGGAGCTGTTTTTT. Translating gives CASRPRTGGISTGELFF.